The 18 T cell receptor beta chains below were found in one sample sequenced in a study of blood T cell repertoires in COVID-19. The table came from immunoSEQ multiplex PCR; TCRdb's copy has only in-frame clones and leaves some out. This table has fewer than 350,000 clones, around 90% appearing once. Sequenced: PBMCs or T cells enriched from blood (not recorded which). These receptors originate from a woman aged 55-69 years in a cohort exposed to, infected with or recovered from COVID-19 (not recorded which).

The CDR3 protein is CASSEIGTKSEQYF. In nucleotides, the CDR3 is TGTGCCAGCAGTGAGATAGGGACTAAAAGCGAGCAGTACTTC. The V call is TRBV25-1, the J call TRBJ2-7, with 7 bases aligning to TRBD2. With V trimmed by 3 bases and J by 6 bases, 8 bases remained unmatched. The CDR3 length is 14 residues. Germline CDR1 and CDR2: MGHDK and SYGVNS.

V is TRBV5-1 and J is TRBJ2-1; D is perhaps TRBD2 (7 bases). V lost 5 bases to trimming and J lost 2 bases, with 14 bases between them. The CDR3 runs to 15 residues. Germline CDR1 and CDR2: SGHRS and YFSETQ. CDR3: CASSSGGSAYNEQFF. The DNA of the CDR3 is TGCGCCAGCAGTTCGGGGGGCTCAGCCTACAATGAGCAGTTCTTC. Full variable domain (remainder filled in from reference TRBV5-1 and TRBJ2-1): KAGVTQTPRYLIKTRGQQVTLSCSPISGHRSVSWYQQTPGQGLQFLFEYFSETQRNKGNFPGRFSGRQFSNSRSEMNVSTLELGDSALYLCASSSGGSAYNEQFFGPGTRLTVL.

CDR3 nucleotides: TGTGCCAGTACACCTCTAGCGGTCTCCTACAATGAGCAGTTCTTC. Its protein product is CASTPLAVSYNEQFF. J is TRBJ2-1 and V is TRBV2; 7 bases match TRBD2. Germline V gene lookup returns CDR1 SNHLY and CDR2 FYNNEI. J was trimmed by 0 bases and V by 9 bases; bases with no gene match: 8. The CDR3 extends over 15 amino acids.

This CDR3 is CASSRATGGINEQYF. DNA for the CDR3: TGCGCCAGCAGTCGAGCGACAGGGGGAATAAACGAGCAGTACTTC. The genes are TRBV5-1 and TRBJ2-7; 9 positions agree with TRBD1. J gave up 5 bases and V 5 bases, and 11 bases lay outside the gene matches. CDR1 is SGHRS, CDR2 YFSETQ, per germline. The CDR3 contains 15 residues.

The CDR3 coding sequence is TGCGCCAGCAGCCCGGGACAGGGGGCACCCGGGGAGCTGTTTTTT. This translates into CASSPGQGAPGELFF. The rearrangement links TRBV5-1 to TRBJ2-2; TRBD1 agrees at 12 bases. Germline lookup yields CDR1 SGHRS and CDR2 YFSETQ. Trimming cost V 4 bases and J 6 bases; bases outside gene matches: 4. This CDR3 comprises 15 residues.

This chain connects TRBV2 to TRBJ1-1, with D uncertain. V lost 8 bases, J lost 4 bases, and 8 bases lay in between. CDR3 length equals 11 residues. The V gene's germline CDR1 is SNHLY and CDR2 FYNNEI. Here the CDR3 DNA reads TGTGCCAGCTTGGTGAGCACTGAAGCTTTCTTT. Its protein is CASLVSTEAFF.

J is TRBJ1-5 and V is TRBV29-1; D gene uncertain. CDR3 length: 14 amino acids. From germline, CDR1 is SQVTM and CDR2 ANQGSEA. The germline V and J ends were trimmed by 3 bases and 0 bases, with 9 bases remaining between them. CDR3 DNA sequence: TGCAGCGTTGATTGCGTGTATAGCAATCAGCCCCAGCATTTT. Its translation: CSVDCVYSNQPQHF.

The chain carries TRBV7-3 and TRBJ2-5; D remains unclear. The CDR3 totals 13 residues. V was shortened by 5 bases and J by 5 bases, with 12 bases between the two germline ends. Germline V gene sequence: CDR1 SGHTA, CDR2 FQGTGA. The CDR3 nucleotides read TGTGCCAGCAGCCGCCTCCCTCGGGAGACCCAGTACTTC. Protein sequence: CASSRLPRETQYF.

This clone appeared once. The V and J genes are TRBV15 and TRBJ2-1, with TRBD2 identical over 9 bases. The CDR3 has 16 amino acids. The germline V gene has CDR1 LNHNV and CDR2 YYDKDF (reference sequence). The V and J ends lost 0 bases and 5 bases, in that order; junction bases with no gene match: 5. The CDR3 region is CATSRDLTSGNNEQFF. Here the CDR3 DNA reads TGTGCCACCAGCAGAGACCTGACTAGCGGAAACAATGAGCAGTTCTTC.

The chain carries TRBV3-1 (or the pseudogene TRBV3-2) and TRBJ2-4; D not resolved. V gave up 0 bases and J gave up 9 bases, with 9 bases separating them. Looked up from germline, CDR1 is LGHDT and CDR2 is YNNKEL (reference sequence). The CDR3 sequence is 13 residues long. Written as DNA, the CDR3 is TGTGCCAGCAGCCAAGATCTTGTGAGCATTCAGTACTTC. Protein: CASSQDLVSIQYF.

The V and J genes are TRBV30 and TRBJ1-1; maybe TRBD1 (6 bases). V was pared by 0 bases and J by 3 bases, with 11 bases between. Germline CDR1 reads GTSNPN; CDR2 reads SVGIG (reference sequence). The CDR3 runs 14 residues. The DNA for the CDR3 is TGTGCCTGGAGTGTTGGGGGCACGTACACTGAAGCTTTCTTT. This gives the protein CAWSVGGTYTEAFF.

The rearrangement joins TRBV5-1 to TRBJ2-3; D is possibly TRBD1 (5 bases). V lost 7 bases to trimming and J lost 0 bases, with 18 bases between them. Germline V gene data show CDR1 as SGHRS and CDR2 as YFSETQ. The CDR3 sequence is 16 residues long. This CDR3 reads CASRGRADTSTDTQYF. CDR3 nucleotide sequence: TGCGCCAGCCGAGGTCGGGCGGACACTAGCACAGATACGCAGTATTTT.

This clone has only a few counts. CDR3 DNA sequence: TGCGCCAGCAGCTTCGCAGCTGGAAACACCATATATTTT. Amino acids: CASSFAAGNTIYF. This chain connects TRBV5-1 to TRBJ1-3, with D hard to call. This CDR3 has 13 residues. In germline, CDR1 is SGHRS, CDR2 YFSETQ. V was clipped by 2 bases and J by 2 bases, with 5 bases between them.

The chain couples TRBV20-1 to TRBJ1-2; D is perhaps TRBD1 (6 bases). CDR3 size: 13 residues. V lost 3 bases and J lost 4, with 12 bases in between. Germline loops: CDR1 DFQATT, CDR2 SNEGSKA (reference sequence). Here the CDR3 DNA reads TGCAGTGCTAGTAGCTACAGGGCCTATGGCTACACCTTC. The encoded protein is CSASSYRAYGYTF.

V and J are TRBV5-6 and TRBJ1-3, with 9 positions matching TRBD1. Germline-derived CDR1 and CDR2 are SGHDT and YYEEEE. V dropped 4 bases and J dropped 3; count of bases not matched to a gene: 5. CDR3 length: 15 residues. CDR3 protein: CASSPRDRDGNTIYF. DNA for the CDR3: TGTGCCAGCAGCCCCCGGGACAGGGATGGAAACACCATATATTTT.

The V and J genes are TRBV14 and TRBJ1-1; D not resolved. Trimming left V 0 bases short and J 8 bases short, with 13 bases between. CDR1 and CDR2 from the germline V gene are SGHDN and FVKESK. This CDR3 is 14 amino acids long. CDR3 residues: CASSQDPTRREAFF. CDR3 DNA: TGTGCCAGCAGCCAAGATCCCACCAGGAGGGAAGCTTTCTTT.

Only one count was recorded for this clone. This chain uses TRBV2 with TRBJ2-3; the D gene is possibly TRBD2 (6 bases). The CDR3 loop spans 17 amino acids. CDR1 and CDR2 from the germline V gene are SNHLY and FYNNEI. Trimming removed 0 bases from V and 2 bases from J, with 15 bases in between. The DNA for the CDR3 is TGTGCCAGCAGTGAAGCGCGGGATGCGACAGCCACAGATACGCAGTATTTT. It specifies CASSEARDATATDTQYF.

This chain uses TRBV7-8 with TRBJ2-3; TRBD1 agrees at 7 bases. With V trimmed by 5 bases and J by 3 bases, 11 bases remained unmatched. The CDR3 totals 16 residues. The germline V gene has CDR1 SGHVS and CDR2 FQNEAQ. The CDR3 sequence is CASSKDRPDGTDTQYF. The DNA for the CDR3 is TGTGCCAGCAGCAAGGACAGGCCGGATGGGACAGATACGCAGTATTTT.